The source of this TCR beta chain is a study of blood T cells in healthy people across ages. The V gene lost 5 bases and the J gene lost 1 base, with 11 bases spanning the gap. The CDR3 is 14 amino acids. The authors ran a second PCR of roughly 6 to 12 cycles using a sample-barcoded 5' primer and a J-beta primer mix. MiXCR was run by TCRdb on the 5' RACE reads, yielding one entry per CDR3 protein. The sample lists about 780,000 distinct CDR3 sequences; about 45% were seen once. The TCR comes from a man older than 75 in good health. The sequencing input was blood. The rearrangement links TRBV12-3 or TRBV12-4 to TRBJ2-5; D gene uncertain. This CDR3 reads CASSVTSAQETQYF. The CDR3 coding sequence is TGTGCCAGCAGTGTTACCAGCGCCCAAGAGACCCAGTACTTC.